The 22 T cell receptor beta chains below come from one sample, sequenced in a study of cytomegalovirus exposure and HLA in healthy donors. Researchers ran the PCR with 60 Vbeta and 13 Jbeta primers. Assay used: immunoSEQ multiplex PCR; TCRdb lists only in-frame clones, some missing. The sample has about 180,000 clones; just under 80% are singletons. Sequencing used PBMCs. The receptors shown here come from a man aged 25 to 45 in good health and CMV-seronegative.

The rearrangement joins TRBV10-1 to TRBJ1-5; no reliable D call. Trimming pared 4 bases from V and 7 bases from J, leaving 14 bases between. This CDR3 spans 14 amino acids. The germline gives CDR1 WNHNN, CDR2 SYGVQD (reference sequence). This CDR3 is CASSAGPSWQPQHF. The CDR3 DNA sequence: TGCGCCAGCAGTGCCGGTCCCTCATGGCAGCCCCAGCATTTT.

V and J are TRBV6-5 and TRBJ1-5; D is unresolved. The V end lost 2 bases, the J end lost 6 bases, and 11 bases lay between the germline ends. Germline V CDR1 and CDR2: MNHEY, SVGAGI. This CDR3 has 14 amino acids. The CDR3 DNA reads as TGTGCCAGCAGTTACGGGCAGACCATTCAGCCCCAGCATTTT. This sequence encodes CASSYGQTIQPQHF.

J is TRBJ2-1 and V is TRBV10-2; 11 bases map to TRBD2. The CDR3 runs to 15 residues. V was pared by 6 bases and J by 5 bases, with 6 bases of the junction left unmatched. CDR1 is WSHSY, CDR2 SAAADI, per germline. CDR3 DNA sequence: TGCGCCAGCAGGGTAGCGGGGGGGCCCCACAATGAGCAGTTCTTC. Its translation: CASRVAGGPHNEQFF.

This clone was counted a single time. This chain uses TRBV29-1 with TRBJ2-3; 9 positions agree with TRBD2. The CDR3 covers 15 residues. The germline CDR1 and CDR2 sequences are SQVTM and ANQGSEA. The V gene end was trimmed by 5 bases and the J gene end by 2 bases; junction bases not matched to a gene: 8. In nucleotides, the CDR3 is TGCAGCGTTTTACGGCGGGAGGGCTTCACAGATACGCAGTATTTT. It yields the protein CSVLRREGFTDTQYF.

In regard to this clone: This CDR3 is also generated by other DNA sequences in the sample. This chain joins TRBV5-1 and TRBJ1-2, with 8 bases aligning to TRBD1. The CDR3 has 19 amino acids. Looked up from germline, CDR1 is SGHRS and CDR2 is YFSETQ. Losses at the gene ends were 0 bases for V and 6 bases for J; bases not matched to a gene: 19. The CDR3 spells CASSLATWTGFGDSDGYTF. The CDR3 DNA sequence: TGCGCCAGCAGCTTGGCGACATGGACAGGGTTCGGTGATTCGGATGGCTACACCTTC.

The chain recombines TRBV7-2 with TRBJ1-1; 7 bases line up with TRBD1. The CDR3 covers 14 residues. The V and J ends lost 5 bases and 6 bases, in that order; junction bases with no gene match: 9. Germline V lookup: CDR1 SGHTA, CDR2 FQGNSA. CDR3 sequence reads: CASSPTGKWAEAFF. CDR3 DNA: TGTGCCAGCAGCCCGACAGGGAAATGGGCTGAAGCTTTCTTT.

The chain links TRBV7-3 to TRBJ2-3; TRBD2 aligns across 7 bases. With 5 bases clipped from V and 2 bases from J, the junction kept 4 bases outside the gene matches. Germline CDR1 SGHTA, CDR2 FQGTGA. The CDR3 covers 14 residues. In DNA, the CDR3 is TGTGCCAGCAGCCCGGGACTAACCACAGATACGCAGTATTTT. As protein: CASSPGLTTDTQYF.

The chain recombines TRBV19 with TRBJ2-1; 8 nucleotides agree with TRBD2. The CDR3 loop spans 16 amino acids. Germline CDR1 LNHDA, CDR2 SQIVND (reference sequence). With 5 bases clipped from V and 0 bases from J, the junction kept 6 bases outside the gene matches. The CDR3: CASSGAGTSSYNEQFF. The CDR3 DNA reads as TGTGCCAGTAGTGGGGCCGGGACTAGCTCCTACAATGAGCAGTTCTTC.

This clone was seen just once. The chain has TRBV7-8 and TRBJ2-5; 10 nucleotides line up with TRBD2. Germline CDR1 reads SGHVS; CDR2 reads FQNEAQ. CDR3 length: 16 residues. V lost 2 bases and J lost 4; bases outside the gene matches: 7. The CDR3 reads CASSLIVAGGPETQYF. CDR3 in DNA: TGTGCCAGCAGCTTAATAGTAGCGGGGGGCCCAGAGACCCAGTACTTC.

This chain uses TRBV5-1 with TRBJ2-7, with a weak D call TRBD2 (6 bases). Trimming took 4 bases from V and 1 from J, leaving 12 bases between them. The germline V gene has CDR1 SGHRS and CDR2 YFSETQ. CDR3 length: 14 amino acids. For the CDR3, the DNA is TGCGCCAGCAGCGGGGAGGCGGTATCCTACGAGCAGTACTTC. Amino acids: CASSGEAVSYEQYF.

V usage is TRBV10-1 and J usage is TRBJ2-1; TRBD2 might be the D (6 bases). In germline, CDR1 is WNHNN, CDR2 SYGVQD (reference sequence). Between the trimmed V and J ends, which lost 2 bases and 4 bases, there was a span of 12 bases. The CDR3 has 15 residues. The CDR3 nucleotides read TGCGCCAGCAGTGAGGTGGGGGGTACATACAATGAGCAGTTCTTC. Protein sequence: CASSEVGGTYNEQFF.

The rearrangement uses TRBV11-2 and TRBJ1-2, with 11 bases matching TRBD1. J gave up 3 bases and V 3 bases, and 6 bases lay outside the gene matches. This CDR3 has 16 residues. Looked up from germline, CDR1 is SGHAT and CDR2 is FQNNGV. Here the CDR3 DNA reads TGTGCCAGCAGCTTCGGACAGGGGGCACATGACTATGGCTACACCTTC. Amino acids: CASSFGQGAHDYGYTF.

This chain links TRBV5-5 with TRBJ1-2; maybe TRBD1 (6 bases). Germline assignment: CDR1 SGHKS and CDR2 YYEKEE (reference sequence). The CDR3 extends over 13 amino acids. The V gene lost 0 bases and the J gene lost 8 bases, with 11 bases spanning the gap. The CDR3 DNA reads TGTGCCAGCAGCTTGGCGACAGGAGGCGGCTACACCTTC. Its protein is CASSLATGGGYTF. The full variable domain, rest sourced from reference TRBV5-5 and TRBJ1-2, is DAGVTQSPTHLIKTRGQQVTLRCSPISGHKSVSWYQQVLGQGPQFIFQYYEKEERGRGNFPDRFSARQFPNYSSELNVNALLLGDSALYLCASSLATGGGYTFGSGTRLTVV.

The chain carries TRBV5-1 and TRBJ2-5, with TRBD1 identical over 7 bases. CDR1 SGHRS and CDR2 YFSETQ come from the germline V gene. V was pared by 3 bases and J by 2 bases, with 4 bases of the junction left unmatched. The CDR3 is made up of 14 amino acids. The chain's CDR3 is CASSSDRAQETQYF. The CDR3 nucleotides are TGCGCCAGCAGCTCCGACAGGGCTCAAGAGACCCAGTACTTC.

This clone was counted a single time. The chain carries TRBV9 and TRBJ2-7, with TRBD2 identical over 11 bases. The V gene end was trimmed by 3 bases and the J gene end by 6 bases; junction bases not matched to a gene: 8. The length of the CDR3 is 15 residues. Germline CDR1 SGDLS, CDR2 YYNGEE. The CDR3 DNA reads TGTGCCAGCAGCGACGGTAGCGGGAGGGCCCCCGAGCAGTACTTC. Its translation: CASSDGSGRAPEQYF.

DNA of the CDR3: TGTGCCAGCAGCCCCTATATGTCCGGCGGAATCAAACTGGCCGGGGAGCTGTTTTTT. Translating gives CASSPYMSGGIKLAGELFF. The V and J genes are TRBV11-2 and TRBJ2-2, with D unresolved. The V end lost 5 bases, the J end lost 6 bases, and 28 bases lay between the germline ends. This CDR3 has 19 amino acids. The germline V gene has CDR1 SGHAT and CDR2 FQNNGV.

In its sample, this clone was seen once. The chain's CDR3 is CASTKGQGGTGELFF. CDR3 bases: TGTGCCAGCACCAAAGGGCAGGGGGGTACCGGGGAGCTGTTTTTT. The chain recombines TRBV6-5 with TRBJ2-2, with TRBD1 as a possible D gene (7 bases). Trimming removed 7 bases from V and 5 bases from J, with 17 bases in between. The CDR3 sequence is 15 residues long. Germline V gene data show CDR1 as MNHEY and CDR2 as SVGAGI.

V is TRBV7-3 and J is TRBJ2-3; D is ambiguous. Germline values: CDR1 SGHTA, CDR2 FQGTGA. Trimming cost V 5 bases and J 1 base, with 13 bases left between them. This CDR3 has 15 residues. CDR3 nucleotide sequence: TGTGCCAGCAGCCCTCTAGGTTCCGGCACAGATACGCAGTATTTT. Translating it yields CASSPLGSGTDTQYF.

The CDR3, as DNA: TGTGCCAGCAGCGTAGGGACGGACTACCAAGAGACCCAGTACTTC. It is translated as CASSVGTDYQETQYF. The genes are TRBV9 and TRBJ2-5, with D possibly being TRBD2 (5 bases). Trimming stripped 0 bases from V and 0 bases from J, with 9 bases between. Germline V gene data show CDR1 as SGDLS and CDR2 as YYNGEE. This CDR3 is 15 amino acids long.

This sequence joins TRBV10-1 and TRBJ2-2; 8 nucleotides align to TRBD1. V shed 3 bases, J shed 2 bases, and the junction held 8 bases outside the gene matches. Germline V gene sequence: CDR1 WNHNN, CDR2 SYGVQD (reference sequence). The CDR3 length is 17 residues. The CDR3 spells CASSEVVQGANTGELFF. The CDR3, as DNA: TGCGCCAGCAGTGAAGTCGTCCAGGGGGCCAACACCGGGGAGCTGTTTTTT.

The chain joins TRBV9 to TRBJ2-3; D is undetermined. The length of the CDR3 is 12 residues. With 4 bases removed from V and 6 bases from J, the gap between germline ends came to 9 bases. Germline V gives CDR1 SGDLS, CDR2 YYNGEE. CDR3 bases: TGTGCCAGCAGCCCAACATGGGATACGCAGTATTTT. Its protein product is CASSPTWDTQYF.

The rearrangement links TRBV5-1 to TRBJ2-7; 11 bases fit TRBD2. The V gene's germline CDR1 is SGHRS and CDR2 YFSETQ. The CDR3 has 18 amino acids. V dropped 4 bases and J dropped 5; count of bases not matched to a gene: 17. The CDR3 coding sequence is TGCGCCAGCAGCCAAGGACTAGCGGGTAAATCCTACGTCCACGAGCAGTACTTC. This gives the protein CASSQGLAGKSYVHEQYF. Combining the CDR3 with reference TRBV5-1 and TRBJ2-7 gives the whole variable domain KAGVTQTPRYLIKTRGQQVTLSCSPISGHRSVSWYQQTPGQGLQFLFEYFSETQRNKGNFPGRFSGRQFSNSRSEMNVSTLELGDSALYLCASSQGLAGKSYVHEQYFGPGTRLTVT.